The 10 T cell receptor beta chains in this list originate from one sample, sequenced in a study of early T cells in non-severe SARS-CoV-2 infection. A single record per CDR3 protein comes from TCRdb applying MiXCR to the 5' RACE reads. The data hold 65,000 to 95,000 distinct CDR3 sequences, with over 8.5% observed a single time. Sequences were obtained from whole blood. All receptors derive from an adult who was a healthcare worker with PCR-confirmed SARS-CoV-2 infection or an uninfected control (not recorded which).

This clonotype was counted at least ten times. This chain joins TRBV20-1 and TRBJ2-3; 13 bases agree with TRBD2. This CDR3 has 16 residues. CDR1 is DFQATT, CDR2 SNEGSKA, per germline (reference sequence). V dropped 1 base and J dropped 3; count of bases not matched to a gene: 4. The CDR3 coding sequence is TGCAGTGCTAGAGGGACTAGCGGGAGACAAACAGATACGCAGTATTTT. Protein sequence: CSARGTSGRQTDTQYF.

In its sample, this clonotype was seen a few times. The CDR3 here is CSASNPREGGSSPPFF. In DNA form, the CDR3 reads TGCAGTGCTAGCAATCCGCGTGAGGGGGGTTCCTCTCCGCCTTTCTTT. The V call is TRBV20-1, the J call TRBJ1-1, with D possibly matching TRBD1 (6 bases). The CDR3 has 16 residues. Germline assignment: CDR1 DFQATT and CDR2 SNEGSKA (reference sequence). Trimming removed 3 bases from V and 12 bases from J, with 29 bases in between.

The V call is TRBV7-9, the J call TRBJ2-3; D uncertain. Trimming pared 1 base from V and 0 bases from J, leaving 5 bases between. Germline V gives CDR1 SEHNR, CDR2 FQNEAQ (reference sequence). This CDR3 comprises 14 residues. CDR3 coding DNA: TGTGCCAGCAGCTTAGATCACAGCACAGATACGCAGTATTTT. Protein product: CASSLDHSTDTQYF.

This clonotype has ten or more counts. The chain uses TRBV28 and TRBJ1-3; D not certain. Germline CDR1 MDHEN, CDR2 SYDVKM. The V gene lost 5 bases and the J gene lost 4 bases, with 6 bases spanning the gap. This CDR3 contains 12 residues. The DNA for the CDR3 is TGTGCCAGCAGTCTTCAGGGAAACACCATATATTTT. Its translation: CASSLQGNTIYF.

The chain has TRBV28 and TRBJ2-7, with TRBD1 identical over 11 bases. The CDR3 covers 14 residues. J gave up 6 bases and V 5 bases, and 6 bases lay outside the gene matches. CDR1 is MDHEN and CDR2 is SYDVKM in the germline V gene. The CDR3 nucleotides read TGTGCCAGCAGTCCCGGGACAGGGGGACGCGAGCAGTACTTC. Protein: CASSPGTGGREQYF.

The sample holds many counts of this clonotype. The V and J genes are TRBV4-2 and TRBJ2-7; 14 bases map to TRBD2. This CDR3 contains 17 residues. J gave up 2 bases and V 4 bases, and 7 bases lay outside the gene matches. CDR1 and CDR2 (germline): LGHNA, YNFKEQ. CDR3 in DNA: TGTGCCAGCAGCCTTGGGACTAGCGGGAGCCTTCCCTACGAGCAGTACTTC. As protein: CASSLGTSGSLPYEQYF.

This sequence joins TRBV10-3 and TRBJ2-1; D unresolved. The V gene's germline CDR1 is ENHRY and CDR2 SYGVKD. This CDR3 comprises 11 residues. Trimming stripped 7 bases from V and 5 bases from J, with 6 bases between. The CDR3 DNA reads as TGTGCCATCACCTTCAACAATGAGCAGTTCTTC. Translation gives CAITFNNEQFF.

This clonotype was observed many times. The V and J genes are TRBV20-1 and TRBJ2-3, with TRBD2 matching 9 bases. V lost 0 bases and J lost 2; bases outside the gene matches: 6. The V gene's germline CDR1 is DFQATT and CDR2 SNEGSKA (reference sequence). There are 16 residues in the CDR3. The CDR3 nucleotides read TGCAGTGCTAGAGATAGGGTAGCGGGAGCCACAGATACGCAGTATTTT. Its translation: CSARDRVAGATDTQYF.

This clonotype turned up a few times. V is TRBV3-1 and J is TRBJ2-7; D remains unclear. The CDR3 contains 10 residues. Germline assignment: CDR1 LGHDT and CDR2 YNNKEL (reference sequence). V was pared by 5 bases and J by 6 bases, with 5 bases between. CDR3 loop: CASSGGEQYF. The CDR3 DNA is TGTGCCAGCAGCGGTGGCGAGCAGTACTTC.

As regards this clonotype: Since a much larger clone is just one base distant, this may be a read error. The chain carries TRBV30 and TRBJ2-1, with 7 bases lining up with TRBD2. J gave up 8 bases and V 6 bases, and 10 bases lay outside the gene matches. The CDR3 extends over 13 amino acids. CDR1 and CDR2 (germline): GTSNPN, SVGIG (reference sequence). The CDR3 here is CACKAGLYDEQFF. The CDR3 bases are TGTGCCTGTAAAGCGGGACTTTACGATGAGCAGTTCTTC.